This TCR beta chain came from a study of cytomegalovirus exposure and HLA in healthy donors. Germline V gives CDR1 MNHEY, CDR2 SMNVEV (reference sequence). Between the trimmed V and J ends, which lost 3 bases and 2 bases, there was a span of 5 bases. CDR3 size: 12 residues. Only in-frame clones appear in the TCRdb table, and some are missing; sequencing was by immunoSEQ multiplex PCR. Here the sample spans about 58,000 clones, over 85% being singletons. This clone was detected a few times. The TCR sequence derives from a man between 18 and 29 years old in good health and CMV-seronegative. Sequencing input: PBMCs. The chain recombines TRBV27 with TRBJ2-7, with D hard to call. The CDR3 DNA follows: TGTGCCAGCAGTTTGGCCGCCTACGAGCAGTACTTC. Translating it yields CASSLAAYEQYF.